This T cell receptor (beta chain) was sequenced in a study of blood T cell repertoires in COVID-19. Study summary: Samples of COVID-19 (acute and convalescent) were obtained from the United States, Italy and Spain. T cells, B-cell-depleted T cells, or PBMCs supplied cDNA or gDNA.

In the original workflow: Estimated nucleated cell counts came from reference gene primer amplification. Produced via immunoSEQ multiplex PCR; TCRdb's table is partial and in-frame only. The DNA gave D and trimming, while V, J and clone size come from that table. The table shows 250,000 to 350,000 clones, with about 89% occurring only once. The V and J ends lost 3 bases and 4 bases respectively, with 16 bases between them. Germline lookup yields CDR1 SGHAT and CDR2 FQNNGV. The CDR3 consists of 15 residues. The sequenced sample was peripheral blood. The clonotype originates from a man under 40 with acute or convalescent COVID-19. This sequence joins TRBV11-2 and TRBJ2-7; D is uncertain. CDR3 DNA: TGTGCCAGCAGCTTCTTCCTAGTTGATACTTACGAGCAGTACTTC. Encoded protein: CASSFFLVDTYEQYF.